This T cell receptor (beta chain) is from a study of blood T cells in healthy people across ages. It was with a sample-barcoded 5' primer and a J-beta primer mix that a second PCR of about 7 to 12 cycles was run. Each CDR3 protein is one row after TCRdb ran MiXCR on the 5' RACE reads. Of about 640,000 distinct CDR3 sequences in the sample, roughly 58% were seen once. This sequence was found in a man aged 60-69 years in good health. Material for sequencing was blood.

The CDR3 sequence: CASVNSDRYQPQHF. The CDR3 DNA follows: TGTGCCAGCGTCAACTCTGATCGGTATCAGCCCCAGCATTTT. This sequence joins TRBV28 and TRBJ1-5; D uncertain. The germline V and J ends were trimmed by 8 bases and 5 bases, with 16 bases remaining between them. In germline, CDR1 is MDHEN, CDR2 SYDVKM. The CDR3 contains 14 residues. The full variable domain, its missing parts supplied by reference TRBV28 and TRBJ1-5, is DVKVTQSSRYLVKRTGEKVFLECVQDMDHENMFWYRQDPGLGLRLIYFSYDVKMKEKGDIPEGYSVSREKKERFSLILESASTNQTSMYLCASVNSDRYQPQHFGDGTRLSIL.